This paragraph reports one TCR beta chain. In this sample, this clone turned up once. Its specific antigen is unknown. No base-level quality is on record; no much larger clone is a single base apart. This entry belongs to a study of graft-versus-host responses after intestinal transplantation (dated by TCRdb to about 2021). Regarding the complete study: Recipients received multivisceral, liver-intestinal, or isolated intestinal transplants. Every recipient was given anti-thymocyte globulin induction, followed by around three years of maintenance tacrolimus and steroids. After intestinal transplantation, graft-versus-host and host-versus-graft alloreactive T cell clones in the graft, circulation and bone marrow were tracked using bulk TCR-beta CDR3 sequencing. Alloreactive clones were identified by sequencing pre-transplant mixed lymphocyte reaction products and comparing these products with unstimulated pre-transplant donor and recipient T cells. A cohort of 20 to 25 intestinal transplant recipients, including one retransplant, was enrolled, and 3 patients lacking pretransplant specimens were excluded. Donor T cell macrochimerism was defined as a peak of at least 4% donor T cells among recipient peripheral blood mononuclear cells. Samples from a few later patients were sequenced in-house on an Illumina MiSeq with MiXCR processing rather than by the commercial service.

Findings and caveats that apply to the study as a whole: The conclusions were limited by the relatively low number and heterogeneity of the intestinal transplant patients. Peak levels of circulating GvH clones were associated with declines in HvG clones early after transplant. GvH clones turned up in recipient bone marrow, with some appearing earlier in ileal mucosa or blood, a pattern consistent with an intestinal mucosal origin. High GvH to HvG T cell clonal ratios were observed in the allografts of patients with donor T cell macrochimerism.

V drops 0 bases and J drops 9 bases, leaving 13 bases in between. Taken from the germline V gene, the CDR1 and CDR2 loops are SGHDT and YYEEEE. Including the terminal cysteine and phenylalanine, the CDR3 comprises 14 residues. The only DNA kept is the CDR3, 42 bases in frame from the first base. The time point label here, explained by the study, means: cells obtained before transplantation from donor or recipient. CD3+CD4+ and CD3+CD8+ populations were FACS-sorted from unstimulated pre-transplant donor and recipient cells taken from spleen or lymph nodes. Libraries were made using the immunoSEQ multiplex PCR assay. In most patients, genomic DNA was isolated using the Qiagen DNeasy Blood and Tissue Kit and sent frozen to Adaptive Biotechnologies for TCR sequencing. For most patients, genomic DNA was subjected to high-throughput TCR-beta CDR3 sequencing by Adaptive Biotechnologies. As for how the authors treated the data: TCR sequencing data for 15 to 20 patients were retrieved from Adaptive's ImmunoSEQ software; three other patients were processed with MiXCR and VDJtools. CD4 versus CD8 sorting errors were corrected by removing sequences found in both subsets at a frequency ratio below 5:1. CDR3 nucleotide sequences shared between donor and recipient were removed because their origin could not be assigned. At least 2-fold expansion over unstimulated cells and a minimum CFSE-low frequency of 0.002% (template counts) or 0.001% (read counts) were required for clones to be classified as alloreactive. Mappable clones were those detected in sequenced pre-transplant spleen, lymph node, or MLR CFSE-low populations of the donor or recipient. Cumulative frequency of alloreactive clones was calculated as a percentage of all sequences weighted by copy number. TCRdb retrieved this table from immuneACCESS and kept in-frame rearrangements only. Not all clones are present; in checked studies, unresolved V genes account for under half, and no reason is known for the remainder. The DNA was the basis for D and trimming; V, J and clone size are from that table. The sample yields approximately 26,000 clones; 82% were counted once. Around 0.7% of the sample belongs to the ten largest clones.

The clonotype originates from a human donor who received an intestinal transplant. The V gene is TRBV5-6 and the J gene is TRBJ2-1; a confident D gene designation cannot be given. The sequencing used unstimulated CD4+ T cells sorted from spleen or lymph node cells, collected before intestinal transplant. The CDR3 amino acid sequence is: CASSLEARIGEQFF. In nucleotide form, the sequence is TGTGCCAGCAGCTTGGAGGCTAGGATTGGTGAGCAGTTCTTC.